This is a list of T cell receptor beta chains from one sample in a study of blood T cell repertoires in COVID-19. Sequencing was performed with immunoSEQ multiplex PCR; in TCRdb, only in-frame clones are kept and a portion is missing. This sample has 200,000 to 250,000 clones; around nine tenths occur once, and the top ten carry over 12%. The specimen sequenced was PBMCs or T cells enriched from blood (not recorded which). Receptor source: a woman aged 50 to 60 with acute COVID-19. Each CDR3 is given with its conserved first and last residue. Each record gives: D gene, clone size, V gene, J gene, CDR3 length, CDR3 protein, CDR3 DNA. The D gene is left open where the match is weak. Clone size is stated in some rows and not others, as once, few, many or a class when expanded.

>NA|NA|TRBV4-1|TRBJ2-7|18
CASSQDIGAAGGSYEQYF
TGCGCCAGCAGCCAAGATATCGGCGCTGCGGGCGGATCCTACGAGCAGTACTTC
>NA|NA|TRBV5-1|TRBJ2-4|14
CASSPEIAKNIQYF
TGCGCCAGCAGCCCCGAGATTGCCAAAAACATTCAGTACTTC
>TRBD2|NA|TRBV7-2|TRBJ2-7|18
CASSSMLAGGPFFHEQYF
TGTGCCAGCAGCTCCATGCTAGCGGGAGGGCCCTTTTTCCACGAGCAGTACTTC
>NA|once|TRBV5-4|TRBJ1-2|14
CASSLRGGDYGYTF
TGTGCCAGCAGCTTGAGGGGCGGGGACTATGGCTACACCTTC
>TRBD2|NA|TRBV6-5|TRBJ2-7|13
CASRSGGEGVRYF
TGTGCCAGCAGATCGGGGGGGGAAGGGGTGAGGTACTTC
>NA|NA|TRBV7-3|TRBJ2-1|18
CASSLGVWPGSSYNEQFF
TGTGCCAGCAGCTTAGGGGTTTGGCCGGGGAGCTCCTACAATGAGCAGTTCTTC
>NA|NA|TRBV14|TRBJ2-3|14
CASSPDYFTDTQYF
TGTGCCAGCAGCCCGGACTACTTCACAGATACGCAGTATTTT
>TRBD1|NA|TRBV2|TRBJ2-1|15
CASKDRDRGRNEQFF
TGTGCCAGCAAAGACCGGGACAGGGGGCGAAATGAGCAGTTCTTC
>NA|NA|TRBV19|TRBJ2-7|12
CASSARTSEQYF
TGTGCCAGTAGTGCACGGACAAGCGAGCAGTACTTC
>TRBD1|NA|TRBV27|TRBJ1-6|16
CASRPEDRGRNSPLHF
TGTGCCAGCAGACCCGAGGACAGGGGACGTAATTCACCCCTCCACTTT
>TRBD1|once|TRBV13|TRBJ1-2|15
CASSPKGTAGYGYTF
TGTGCCAGCAGCCCCAAAGGGACAGCTGGCTATGGCTACACCTTC
>NA|NA|TRBV18|TRBJ1-6|14
CASSPQGKDSPLHF
TGTGCCAGCTCACCACAGGGGAAAGATTCACCCCTCCACTTT
>NA|NA|TRBV7-2|TRBJ1-1|13
CASSQRRGGEAFF
TGTGCCAGCAGCCAAAGAAGGGGTGGTGAAGCTTTCTTT
>NA|NA|TRBV7-8|TRBJ1-4|18
CASSPNLGGGENNEKLFF
TGTGCCAGCAGCCCAAATCTAGGGGGGGGCGAAAATAATGAAAAACTGTTTTTT
>TRBD1|NA|TRBV9|TRBJ1-2|16
CASSLLMGQGLYGYTF
TGTGCCAGCAGCCTTCTGATGGGACAGGGCCTCTATGGCTACACCTTC
>NA|NA|TRBV5-6|TRBJ2-7|14
CASSAESTPDEQYF
TGTGCCAGCAGCGCGGAGAGCACACCGGACGAGCAGTACTTC
>TRBD1|few|TRBV2|TRBJ2-7|14
CASRPTGHSYEQYF
TGTGCCAGCAGGCCGACAGGGCACTCCTACGAGCAGTACTTC
>TRBD1|NA|TRBV9|TRBJ1-2|14
CASSVGGQGSGYTF
TGTGCCAGCAGCGTGGGGGGACAGGGCTCTGGCTACACCTTC
>NA|NA|TRBV5-4|TRBJ2-1|16
CASSLEFRTVNNEQFF
TGTGCCAGCAGCTTGGAGTTCCGGACTGTGAACAATGAGCAGTTCTTC
>NA|NA|TRBV29-1|TRBJ2-3|14
CSSATWRTTDTQYF
TGCAGCTCGGCCACATGGAGGACCACAGATACGCAGTATTTT
>TRBD2|NA|TRBV28|TRBJ2-7|14
CASRGAGAPYEQYF
TGTGCCAGCAGAGGAGCGGGAGCACCCTACGAGCAGTACTTC
>TRBD1|NA|TRBV11-1|TRBJ2-1|16
CASSLGQPRSYNEQFF
TGTGCCAGCAGCCTGGGACAGCCACGCTCCTACAATGAGCAGTTCTTC
>NA|NA|TRBV7-9|TRBJ1-1|16
CASSLAGFRDITEAFF
TGTGCCAGCAGCTTAGCCGGTTTCAGGGATATCACTGAAGCTTTCTTT
>TRBD1|once|TRBV11-2|TRBJ2-4|14
CASSPGQGGNIQYF
TGTGCCAGCAGCCCAGGACAGGGGGGTAACATTCAGTACTTC
>TRBD2|NA|TRBV7-3|TRBJ2-1|15
CASSLNSGVYNEQFF
TGTGCCAGCAGCTTAAACAGCGGGGTGTACAATGAGCAGTTCTTC
>TRBD1|NA|TRBV6-5|TRBJ2-2|14
CASSPRTGTGELFF
TGTGCCAGCAGTCCGCGGACAGGGACCGGGGAGCTGTTTTTT
>TRBD1|NA|TRBV4-1|TRBJ2-3|15
CASSGRTGGTDTQYF
TGCGCCAGCAGCGGACGGACAGGGGGTACAGATACGCAGTATTTT
>NA|NA|TRBV29-1|TRBJ1-2|11
CSVRTPYGYTF
TGCAGCGTTCGGACACCCTATGGCTACACCTTC
>NA|NA|TRBV24-1|TRBJ2-3|13
CATSVGGSDTQYF
TGTGCCACCAGTGTGGGGGGATCAGATACGCAGTATTTT
>TRBD1|few|TRBV30|TRBJ2-7|16
CAWSGGGTVSSYEQYF
TGTGCCTGGAGTGGGGGTGGGACAGTTTCCTCCTACGAGCAGTACTTC
>TRBD2|NA|TRBV2|TRBJ2-1|14
CASSVGTSVSEQFF
TGTGCCAGCAGTGTGGGGACTAGCGTGTCTGAGCAGTTCTTC
>NA|NA|TRBV7-2|TRBJ2-3|14
CASSRAQGSDTQYF
TGTGCCAGCAGCCGGGCCCAGGGCTCAGATACGCAGTATTTT
>NA|NA|TRBV5-5|TRBJ2-3|10
CASSLDTQYF
TGTGCCAGCAGCCTCGATACGCAGTATTTT
>TRBD2|NA|TRBV7-3|TRBJ2-1|18
CASSLSWFGAGAYNEQFF
TGTGCCAGCAGCTTATCTTGGTTTGGCGCGGGAGCCTACAATGAGCAGTTCTTC
>TRBD1|NA|TRBV3-1/TRBV3-2|TRBJ2-4|18
CASSLLFQSGGSKNIQYF
TGTGCCAGCAGCCTACTTTTCCAGTCAGGGGGCAGCAAAAACATTCAGTACTTC
>NA|NA|TRBV7-9|TRBJ2-5|13
CASSIQGTETQYF
TGTGCCAGCAGCATCCAGGGGACGGAGACCCAGTACTTC
>TRBD2|NA|TRBV19|TRBJ2-1|18
CASSPGLAGGRAYNEQFF
TGTGCCAGTAGCCCGGGACTAGCGGGAGGAAGGGCCTACAATGAGCAGTTCTTC
>NA|NA|TRBV28|TRBJ2-7|13
CASRRTSPYEQYF
TGTGCCAGCAGACGGACATCTCCCTACGAGCAGTACTTC
>TRBD2|NA|TRBV9|TRBJ2-1|16
CASSVGEGSSYNEQFF
TGTGCCAGCAGCGTAGGGGAGGGAAGCTCCTACAATGAGCAGTTCTTC
>NA|few|TRBV7-3|TRBJ1-5|13
CAGRTLVNQPQHF
TGTGCCGGGAGGACACTCGTCAATCAGCCCCAGCATTTT
>NA|NA|TRBV28|TRBJ1-5|17
CASRPQRSTGSNQPQHF
TGTGCCAGCAGACCCCAACGTTCGACGGGGAGCAATCAGCCCCAGCATTTT
>TRBD2|NA|TRBV14|TRBJ2-5|17
CASSQDRSGGAQETQYF
TGTGCCAGCAGCCAAGATAGGAGCGGGGGGGCCCAAGAGACCCAGTACTTC
>TRBD2|NA|TRBV10-3|TRBJ2-3|15
CAISLIAGGTDTQYF
TGTGCCATCTCCCTCATAGCGGGAGGGACAGATACGCAGTATTTT
>TRBD1|NA|TRBV7-6|TRBJ2-1|15
CASSLPAGGYNEQFF
TGTGCCAGCAGCTTACCGGCAGGGGGCTACAATGAGCAGTTCTTC
>NA|NA|TRBV19|TRBJ1-5|14
CASRITGIGQPQHF
TGTGCCAGTCGAATTACAGGGATAGGTCAGCCCCAGCATTTT
>NA|NA|TRBV6-6|TRBJ2-1|12
CASRTLAEEQFF
TGTGCCAGCAGGACTCTAGCTGAGGAGCAGTTCTTC
>NA|NA|TRBV30|TRBJ1-2|12
CAWSRQIYGYTF
TGTGCCTGGAGTAGACAGATCTATGGCTACACCTTC
>TRBD2|NA|TRBV9|TRBJ2-3|15
CASSPGRTSTDTQYF
TGTGCCAGCAGCCCCGGGAGGACTAGCACAGATACGCAGTATTTT
>TRBD2|NA|TRBV15|TRBJ2-1|17
CATSRGGRLAGGDEQFF
TGTGCCACCAGCAGAGGTGGACGACTAGCGGGAGGCGATGAGCAGTTCTTC
>TRBD1|NA|TRBV28|TRBJ1-2|15
CASSFRVGGQDGYTF
TGTGCCAGCAGTTTTCGCGTTGGGGGACAGGATGGCTACACCTTC
>NA|NA|TRBV10-3|TRBJ1-5|14
CAISQTGTNQPQHF
TGTGCCATCAGTCAAACAGGTACCAATCAGCCCCAGCATTTT
>NA|NA|TRBV30|TRBJ2-7|10
CAWSQGSQYF
TGTGCCTGGAGTCAGGGCTCGCAGTACTTC
>NA|NA|TRBV12-2|TRBJ1-2|16
CASRLGRNLDSYGYTF
TGTGCAAGTCGCTTAGGAAGAAATCTAGACAGCTATGGCTACACCTTC